This TCR beta chain was recorded in a study of beta chain features in type 1 diabetes. Whole-study results and caveats: All four CD4+ subsets of Type 1 diabetes patients contained TCRB CDR3s that were moderately but significantly shorter.

Worth noting for this clone: Its antigen remains unknown.

The study reverse transcribed the entire isolated RNA, so it sequenced expressed TCRB transcripts. TCRdb's copy holds only in-frame clones and misses some; the assay was immunoSEQ multiplex PCR. The sample yields some 410,000 clones, more than 9.5% seen once. Material: naive CD4+ T cells from blood. The TCR comes from a woman aged 18-30 years in good health.

The CDR3 reads CASSQDGRKNTEAFF. DNA of the CDR3: TGCGCCAGCAGCCAAGATGGCCGGAAGAACACTGAAGCTTTCTTT. The chain couples TRBV4-1 to TRBJ1-1; no clear D gene. This CDR3 region has 15 residues. Germline loops: CDR1 MGHRA, CDR2 YSYEKL. V shed 0 bases and J shed 1 base, with 9 bases lying between them.